The clone carrying this TCR beta chain has a count of ten or more. Its specificity is unknown. These data come from a study of response to subunit inactivated influenza vaccine. TCRdb redid the calling of the RT-PCR reads with MiXCR, one entry per CDR3 protein. The table lists hundreds of thousands of distinct CDR3 sequences, roughly 14% of them singletons. Study conclusions and caveats: Researchers suggested that each seasonal influenza vaccination recruits few new T cells.

CDR1 and CDR2 from the germline V gene are SGHRS and YFSETQ. This CDR3 region has 14 residues. Trimming removed 0 bases from V and 1 base from J, with 8 bases in between. The material sequenced was PBMCs from blood, taken roughly 2 weeks before vaccination. The chain carries TRBV5-1 and TRBJ2-7; D might be TRBD2 (6 bases). This receptor was obtained from a man aged 45-65 years who received an inactivated influenza vaccine. In nucleotides, the CDR3 is TGCGCCAGCAGCTTGGCGGAGGGATCCTACGAGCAGTACTTC. It translates to CASSLAEGSYEQYF.